This T cell receptor (beta chain) was identified in a study of blood T cell repertoires in COVID-19. Study in general: Donors in the United States, Italy and Spain gave samples during acute or convalescent COVID-19.

Clones were sequenced by immunoSEQ multiplex PCR, and TCRdb holds only the in-frame ones, with some missing. This table has roughly 300,000 clones, approximately 87% appearing once. J gave up 6 bases and V 5 bases, and 12 bases lay outside the gene matches. Germline assignment: CDR1 MNHEY and CDR2 SVGAGI. The length of the CDR3 is 15 residues. The sample comprised peripheral blood. The clonotype was recovered from a middle-aged woman who had recovered from COVID-19. The chain is built from TRBV6-5 and TRBJ1-1; TRBD1 matches 7 bases. The CDR3, as DNA: TGTGCCAGCAGTCTGCTGCAGGGGGGAGATCCTGAAGCTTTCTTT. Protein product: CASSLLQGGDPEAFF.